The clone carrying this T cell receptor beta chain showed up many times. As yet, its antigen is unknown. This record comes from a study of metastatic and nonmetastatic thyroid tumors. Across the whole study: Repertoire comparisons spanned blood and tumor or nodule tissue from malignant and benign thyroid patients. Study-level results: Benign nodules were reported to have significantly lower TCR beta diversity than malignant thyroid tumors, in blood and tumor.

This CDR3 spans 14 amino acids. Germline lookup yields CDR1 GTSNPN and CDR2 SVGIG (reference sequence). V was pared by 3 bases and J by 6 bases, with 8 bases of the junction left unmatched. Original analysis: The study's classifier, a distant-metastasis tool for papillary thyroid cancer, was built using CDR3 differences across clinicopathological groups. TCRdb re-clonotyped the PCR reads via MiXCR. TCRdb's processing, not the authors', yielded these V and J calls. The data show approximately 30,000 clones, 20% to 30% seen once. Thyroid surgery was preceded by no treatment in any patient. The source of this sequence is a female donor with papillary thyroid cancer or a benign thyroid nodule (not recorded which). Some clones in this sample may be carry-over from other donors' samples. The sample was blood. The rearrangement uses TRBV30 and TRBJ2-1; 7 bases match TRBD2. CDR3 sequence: CAWRSPGGFNEQFF. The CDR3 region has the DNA TGTGCCTGGAGATCGCCGGGGGGTTTCAATGAGCAGTTCTTC.